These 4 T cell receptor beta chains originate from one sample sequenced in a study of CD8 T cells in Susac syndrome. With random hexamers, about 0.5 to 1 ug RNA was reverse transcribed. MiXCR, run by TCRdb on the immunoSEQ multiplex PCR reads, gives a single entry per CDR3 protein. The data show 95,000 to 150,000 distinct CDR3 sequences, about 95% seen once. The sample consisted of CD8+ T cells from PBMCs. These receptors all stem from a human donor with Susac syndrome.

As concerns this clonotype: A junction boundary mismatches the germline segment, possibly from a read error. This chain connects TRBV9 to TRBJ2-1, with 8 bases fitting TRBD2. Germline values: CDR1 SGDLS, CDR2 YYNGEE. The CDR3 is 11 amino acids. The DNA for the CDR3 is TGTGCCAGCAGCCCCGGGACTAGAGCTACCTTC. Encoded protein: CASSPGTRATF.

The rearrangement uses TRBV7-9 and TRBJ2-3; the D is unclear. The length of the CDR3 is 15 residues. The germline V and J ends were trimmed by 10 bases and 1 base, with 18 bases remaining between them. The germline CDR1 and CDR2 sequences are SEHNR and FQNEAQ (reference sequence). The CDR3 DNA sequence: TGTGCCAACCCCCCCGCGGAAAAAGGCACAGATACGCAGTATTTT. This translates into CANPPAEKGTDTQYF.

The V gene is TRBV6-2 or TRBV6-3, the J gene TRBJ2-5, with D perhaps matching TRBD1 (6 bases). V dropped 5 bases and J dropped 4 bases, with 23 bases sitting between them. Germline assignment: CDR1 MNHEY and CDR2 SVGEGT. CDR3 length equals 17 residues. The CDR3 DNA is TGTGCCAGCAGTACCGACCTATCAGGGGAGACAAGAGAGACCCAGTACTTC. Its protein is CASSTDLSGETRETQYF.

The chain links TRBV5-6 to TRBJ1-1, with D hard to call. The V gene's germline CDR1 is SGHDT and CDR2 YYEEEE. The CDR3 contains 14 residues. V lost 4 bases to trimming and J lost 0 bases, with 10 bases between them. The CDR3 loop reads CASSETRMNTEAFF. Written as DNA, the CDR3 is TGTGCCAGCAGCGAGACCAGGATGAACACTGAAGCTTTCTTT.